One and the same sample provided the 28 T cell receptor beta chains below, sequenced in a study of cytomegalovirus exposure and HLA in healthy donors. This PCR relied on a set of 60 Vbeta primers and 13 Jbeta primers. Produced via immunoSEQ multiplex PCR; TCRdb's table is partial and in-frame only. The sample includes more than 65,000 clones, under 70% of them seen just once. The sample consisted of PBMCs. These receptors were collected from a woman aged 45-59 years in good health and CMV-seropositive.

This clone was counted between two and nine times. The rearrangement joins TRBV25-1 to TRBJ2-7, with D perhaps TRBD2 (6 bases). Germline-derived CDR1 and CDR2 are MGHDK and SYGVNS. This CDR3 is 16 amino acids long. Trimming took off 1 base at V and 2 bases at J, with 15 bases between the two ends. The CDR3 DNA reads TGTGCCAGCAGTGAATTGAGTAGCGGAGCAACCTACGAGCAGTACTTC. Translated: CASSELSSGATYEQYF.

The chain employs TRBV9 and TRBJ1-4; 8 bases align to TRBD1. CDR3 length: 15 amino acids. With V trimmed by 4 bases and J by 7 bases, 9 bases remained unmatched. Germline loops: CDR1 SGDLS, CDR2 YYNGEE. The CDR3 sequence is CASSPIPGGGEKLFF. The DNA of the CDR3 is TGTGCCAGCAGCCCAATTCCAGGGGGCGGTGAAAAACTGTTTTTT.

The chain couples TRBV19 to TRBJ1-2; TRBD1 might be the D (5 bases). The germline gives CDR1 LNHDA, CDR2 SQIVND (reference sequence). The germline V and J ends were trimmed by 1 base and 4 bases, with 10 bases remaining between them. This CDR3 is 14 amino acids long. CDR3 DNA: TGTGCCAGTAGTATAGGTCAGGGTGGCTATGGCTACACCTTC. Amino acid sequence: CASSIGQGGYGYTF.

CDR3 region: CASSAKDSSYEQYF. DNA of the CDR3: TGTGCCAGCAGCGCGAAGGACAGTTCCTACGAGCAGTACTTC. The V and J genes are TRBV9 and TRBJ2-7, with a weak D call TRBD1 (6 bases). Germline V CDR1 and CDR2: SGDLS, YYNGEE. Between the trimmed V and J ends, which lost 3 bases and 1 base, there was a span of 11 bases. CDR3 size: 14 residues.

This chain uses TRBV14 with TRBJ1-2; 8 bases agree with TRBD1. V gave up 2 bases and J gave up 6 bases; unmatched junction bases: 8. The CDR3 covers 15 residues. Germline CDR1 SGHDN, CDR2 FVKESK. CDR3 region: CASSQLDRGSDGYTF. CDR3 coding DNA: TGTGCCAGCAGCCAATTAGACAGGGGAAGCGATGGCTACACCTTC.

This chain links TRBV6-5 with TRBJ1-1; TRBD1 is a possible D gene (5 bases). Trimming left V 5 bases short and J 5 bases short, with 18 bases between. Germline V gene lookup returns CDR1 MNHEY and CDR2 SVGAGI. This CDR3 comprises 15 residues. DNA for the CDR3: TGTGCCAGCAGTCCCGGGGGAGGGGAGAGTACTGAAGCTTTCTTT. It translates to CASSPGGGESTEAFF.

The chain employs TRBV11-2 and TRBJ2-5; the match to TRBD1 covers 10 bases. This CDR3 region has 15 residues. The germline CDR1 and CDR2 sequences are SGHAT and FQNNGV. The J segment lost 5 bases and the V segment lost 5 bases, leaving 8 bases of the junction unmatched. CDR3 nucleotides: TGTGCCAGCAGCCACCGGGACAGGGGCGGGGAGACCCAGTACTTC. The encoded protein is CASSHRDRGGETQYF. Together with reference TRBV11-2 and TRBJ2-5, the CDR3 gives the full variable domain: EAGVAQSPRYKIIEKRQSVAFWCNPISGHATLYWYQQILGQGPKLLIQFQNNGVVDDSQLPKDRFSAERLKGVDSTLKIQPAKLEDSAVYLCASSHRDRGGETQYFGPGTRLLVL.

Notes on this clone: A far more abundant clone sits one base away, making this likely a read error. The chain recombines TRBV7-9 with TRBJ1-2; D is perhaps TRBD1 (5 bases). Looked up from germline, CDR1 is SEHNR and CDR2 is FQNEAQ (reference sequence). The V gene lost 10 bases and the J gene lost 2 bases, with 14 bases spanning the gap. This CDR3 has 13 amino acids. CDR3 nucleotide sequence: TGTGCCACCCCAGGGTACCTCAACTATGGCTACACCTTC. Its translation is CATPGYLNYGYTF.

The rearrangement links TRBV11-1 to TRBJ2-7; TRBD1 might be the D (6 bases). The CDR3 is 13 residues long. The germline V gene encodes CDR1 SGHAT and CDR2 FQDESV (reference sequence). V lost 5 bases, J lost 2 bases, and 10 bases lay in between. The CDR3 spells CASSVRGAYEQYF. DNA of the CDR3: TGTGCCAGCAGCGTCAGGGGCGCCTACGAGCAGTACTTC. Together with reference TRBV11-1 and TRBJ2-7, the CDR3 gives the full variable domain: EAEVAQSPRYKITEKSQAVAFWCDPISGHATLYWYRQILGQGPELLVQFQDESVVDDSQLPKDRFSAERLKGVDSTLKIQPAELGDSAMYLCASSVRGAYEQYFGPGTRLTVT.

The chain employs TRBV7-6 and TRBJ2-7; possible D gene TRBD1, 6 bases. Per the germline V gene, CDR1 is SGHVS and CDR2 is FNYEAQ. This CDR3 comprises 14 residues. The V end lost 1 base, the J end lost 2 bases, and 9 bases lay between the germline ends. CDR3 sequence reads: CASSLEGVAYEQYF. DNA of the CDR3: TGTGCCAGCAGCTTAGAGGGGGTGGCCTACGAGCAGTACTTC.

This clone was detected once. This chain joins TRBV5-4 and TRBJ1-5; TRBD1 aligns across 7 bases. This CDR3 has 14 residues. Trimming cost V 4 bases and J 4 bases; bases outside gene matches: 5. CDR1 and CDR2 from the germline V gene are SGHNT and YYREEE (reference sequence). The CDR3 sequence: CASSTDRRNQPQHF. The CDR3 DNA follows: TGTGCCAGCAGCACGGACAGGCGGAATCAGCCCCAGCATTTT.

The genes are TRBV4-1 and TRBJ2-2, with 7 positions matching TRBD2. The CDR3 loop spans 16 amino acids. The V and J ends lost 1 base and 1 base, in that order; junction bases with no gene match: 3. Germline values: CDR1 MGHRA, CDR2 YSYEKL. CDR3 loop: CASSQGLAENTGELFF. CDR3 in DNA: TGCGCCAGCAGCCAAGGACTAGCAGAGAACACCGGGGAGCTGTTTTTT.

The V and J genes are TRBV29-1 and TRBJ2-7; TRBD1 aligns across 8 bases. With 5 bases clipped from V and 4 bases from J, the junction kept 4 bases outside the gene matches. The CDR3 covers 12 residues. CDR1 and CDR2 from the germline V gene are SQVTM and ANQGSEA. The CDR3 reads CSVLDRVYEQYF. The DNA for the CDR3 is TGCAGCGTTTTGGACAGGGTTTACGAGCAGTACTTC.

The rearrangement links TRBV6-5 to TRBJ2-3; weak D call: TRBD1 (5 bases). V was clipped by 5 bases and J by 2 bases, with 14 bases between them. The CDR3 spans 15 residues. Germline V lookup: CDR1 MNHEY, CDR2 SVGAGI. This CDR3 reads CASSLQGLYTDTQYF. CDR3 in DNA: TGTGCCAGCAGTCTCCAGGGCCTGTACACAGATACGCAGTATTTT.

CDR3 protein: CASSPQGWGTEAFF. The CDR3 DNA follows: TGTGCCAGCAGCCCCCAGGGATGGGGCACTGAAGCTTTCTTT. This rearrangement joins TRBV7-9 to TRBJ1-1; the D gene is possibly TRBD1 (5 bases). Trimming removed 5 bases at V and 4 bases at J, with 14 bases between. The germline CDR1 and CDR2 sequences are SEHNR and FQNEAQ (reference sequence). The CDR3 spans 14 residues. Combining the CDR3 with reference TRBV7-9 and TRBJ1-1 gives the whole variable domain DTGVSQNPRHKITKRGQNVTFRCDPISEHNRLYWYRQTLGQGPEFLTYFQNEAQLEKSRLLSDRFSAERPKGSFSTLEIQRTEQGDSAMYLCASSPQGWGTEAFFGQGTRLTVV.

The chain carries TRBV18 and TRBJ2-7; 9 nucleotides align to TRBD1. The CDR3 is 15 residues long. Germline CDR1 KGHSH, CDR2 LQKENI. After removal of 3 bases from V and 0 bases from J, the junction contained 3 bases not matched to a gene. The CDR3 DNA reads TGTGCCAGCTCACCCACAGGGGGCGCCTCCTACGAGCAGTACTTC. It is translated as CASSPTGGASYEQYF.

This clone was detected only a few times. The V gene is TRBV19, the J gene TRBJ2-5; TRBD1 matches at 10 bases. CDR3 size: 16 residues. CDR1 and CDR2 (germline): LNHDA, SQIVND (reference sequence). V trimming: 1 base; J trimming: 3 bases; junction bases outside the gene matches: 5. CDR3: CASSIGSGTGEETQYF. The CDR3 nucleotides read TGTGCCAGTAGTATAGGGTCCGGGACAGGGGAAGAGACCCAGTACTTC.

This chain connects TRBV19 to TRBJ1-4; D is perhaps TRBD1 (6 bases). Trimming pared 8 bases from V and 5 bases from J, leaving 12 bases between. The CDR3 contains 13 residues. In germline, CDR1 is LNHDA, CDR2 SQIVND (reference sequence). Here the CDR3 DNA reads TGTGCCAGTCAGAGGACAGAGAATGAAAAACTGTTTTTT. Translating it yields CASQRTENEKLFF.

The CDR3 sequence is CASSRTFQGYGYTF. Written as DNA, the CDR3 is TGTGCCAGCAGTCGGACCTTCCAGGGGTATGGCTACACCTTC. V is TRBV6-4 and J is TRBJ1-2, with a weak D call TRBD1 (6 bases). The CDR3 is made up of 14 amino acids. Germline V gives CDR1 MRHNA, CDR2 SNTAGT. V was cut by 5 bases and J by 5 bases, with 15 bases left in between.

A remark on this clone: The conserved phenylalanine or tryptophan is not found at the CDR3 terminus, so this likely reflects a read error. This chain's CDR3 is CASSYPGTGLTEAFS. The DNA of the CDR3 is TGTGCCAGCAGTTACCCCGGGACAGGGCTCACTGAAGCTTTCTCT. The chain links TRBV6-5 to TRBJ1-1, with TRBD1 matching 9 bases. The V gene end was trimmed by 2 bases and the J gene end by 4 bases; junction bases not matched to a gene: 5. The CDR3 is 15 residues long. Germline lookup yields CDR1 MNHEY and CDR2 SVGAGI.

The V gene is TRBV28, the J gene TRBJ2-1, with D perhaps matching TRBD1 (5 bases). The V gene lost 1 base and the J gene lost 9 bases, with 13 bases spanning the gap. Germline V gives CDR1 MDHEN, CDR2 SYDVKM. This CDR3 contains 14 residues. In nucleotides, the CDR3 is TGTGCCAGCAGTTTATTATCAGGGTTGGTTGAGCAGTTCTTC. This codes for CASSLLSGLVEQFF. Filled out from reference TRBV28 and TRBJ2-1, the complete variable domain reads DVKVTQSSRYLVKRTGEKVFLECVQDMDHENMFWYRQDPGLGLRLIYFSYDVKMKEKGDIPEGYSVSREKKERFSLILESASTNQTSMYLCASSLLSGLVEQFFGPGTRLTVL.

This chain connects TRBV7-9 to TRBJ1-2, with D possibly matching TRBD1 (5 bases). V was pared by 4 bases and J by 5 bases, with 8 bases between. The germline CDR1 and CDR2 sequences are SEHNR and FQNEAQ (reference sequence). This CDR3 has 12 amino acids. CDR3 sequence: CASSSGIYGYTF. In DNA, the CDR3 is TGTGCCAGCAGCTCAGGGATTTATGGCTACACCTTC. The variable domain in full, with the rest retrieved from reference TRBV7-9 and TRBJ1-2, is DTGVSQNPRHKITKRGQNVTFRCDPISEHNRLYWYRQTLGQGPEFLTYFQNEAQLEKSRLLSDRFSAERPKGSFSTLEIQRTEQGDSAMYLCASSSGIYGYTFGSGTRLTVV.

The chain links TRBV29-1 to TRBJ2-5; tentative D call: TRBD2 (5 bases). The CDR3 covers 12 residues. CDR1 is SQVTM and CDR2 is ANQGSEA in the germline V gene. In DNA form, the CDR3 reads TGCAGTTTCGGGGTAGATCAAGAGACCCAGTACTTC. It codes for CSFGVDQETQYF.

This chain uses TRBV7-6 with TRBJ2-5; D gene ambiguous. The J call may be incorrect, as the DNA end agrees better with TRBJ2-7. The CDR3 is 12 residues long. CDR1 SGHVS and CDR2 FNYEAQ come from the germline V gene. CDR3 sequence (DNA): TGTGCCAGCAGCTTAGCAGATTACGAGCAGTACTTC. Translating gives CASSLADYEQYF.

To note about this clone: Relative to the germline gene, one junction end is altered; a read error may explain this. CDR3 sequence reads: CASSESKGGASTDAQYF. The CDR3 nucleotides are TGTGCCAGCAGTGAATCTAAGGGCGGGGCCAGCACAGATGCGCAGTATTTT. This chain joins TRBV25-1 and TRBJ2-3; weak D call: TRBD2 (6 bases). The germline V gene encodes CDR1 MGHDK and CDR2 SYGVNS. This CDR3 is 17 amino acids long.

The rearrangement uses TRBV27 and TRBJ2-7; D gene ambiguous. Germline assignment: CDR1 MNHEY and CDR2 SMNVEV (reference sequence). V shed 5 bases and J shed 1 base, with 6 bases lying between them. This CDR3 has 12 amino acids. CDR3 region: CASSPSSYEQYF. The CDR3 nucleotides read TGTGCCAGCAGTCCCTCGTCCTACGAGCAGTACTTC.

The V gene is TRBV11-3, the J gene TRBJ2-7, with D possibly matching TRBD2 (5 bases). Deletions cut 5 bases from V and 0 bases from J, with 8 bases between. The CDR3 has 13 residues. CDR1 SGHNT and CDR2 YENEEA come from the germline V gene. In DNA form, the CDR3 reads TGTGCCAGCAGCCACCGGGGCTCCTACGAGCAGTACTTC. It is translated as CASSHRGSYEQYF.

The J gene is TRBJ2-1, the V gene TRBV18, with D perhaps TRBD1 (6 bases). This CDR3 comprises 17 residues. Germline-derived CDR1 and CDR2 are KGHSH and LQKENI. The V gene lost 3 bases and the J gene lost 0 bases, with 15 bases spanning the gap. The CDR3 protein is CASSPRSGASSYNEQFF. In DNA form, the CDR3 reads TGTGCCAGCTCACCTCGATCAGGGGCCAGCTCCTACAATGAGCAGTTCTTC.